Listed here are 23 T cell receptor beta chains from one sample, sequenced in a study of T cell responses to AZD1222 COVID-19 vaccine. The table came from immunoSEQ multiplex PCR; TCRdb's copy has only in-frame clones and leaves some out. The repertoire holds 130,000 or so clones, with roughly nine tenths as singletons. Here the sequenced sample was peripheral blood, taken 28 days after the second AZD1222 dose. These TCRs come from an adult who received the AZD1222 COVID-19 vaccine.

This clone has only a few counts. The rearrangement uses TRBV18 and TRBJ1-2, with D unresolved. CDR1 KGHSH and CDR2 LQKENI come from the germline V gene. Trimming removed 4 bases from V and 8 bases from J, with 11 bases in between. This CDR3 is 12 amino acids long. The CDR3 nucleotides read TGTGCCAGCTCACTCGGACGATTCGGCTACACCTTC. Residues: CASSLGRFGYTF.

The J gene is TRBJ1-6, the V gene TRBV2; D remains unclear. This CDR3 is built from 14 residues. Germline assignment: CDR1 SNHLY and CDR2 FYNNEI. V lost 7 bases, J lost 10 bases, and 17 bases lay in between. CDR3 region: CASISDTAMSPLHF. For the CDR3, the DNA is TGTGCCAGCATCAGCGACACCGCGATGTCACCCCTCCACTTT.

The table lists this clone with a count of one. The rearrangement uses TRBV5-1 and TRBJ1-1; D gene unclear. This CDR3 has 14 residues. The germline gives CDR1 SGHRS, CDR2 YFSETQ. V was cut by 5 bases and J by 4 bases, with 15 bases left in between. This chain's CDR3 is CASRVVYRVTEAFF. CDR3 nucleotides: TGCGCCAGCAGGGTCGTCTATAGGGTCACTGAAGCTTTCTTT.

CDR3 loop: CASGKDSYNSPLHF. CDR3 nucleotides: TGTGCCAGCGGAAAGGACAGTTATAATTCACCCCTCCACTTT. This chain links TRBV7-9 with TRBJ1-6, with D possibly TRBD1 on 6 matching bases. The V end lost 8 bases, the J end lost 4 bases, and 12 bases lay between the germline ends. CDR3 length equals 14 residues. CDR1 and CDR2 (germline): SEHNR, FQNEAQ (reference sequence).

The chain combines TRBV5-1 with TRBJ1-2, with a weak D call TRBD1 (5 bases). Trimming shortened V by 0 bases and J by 7 bases, and 10 bases separated the two germline ends. The CDR3 is made up of 13 amino acids. The germline V gene has CDR1 SGHRS and CDR2 YFSETQ. The CDR3: CASSLGAGIGYTF. CDR3 DNA sequence: TGCGCCAGCAGCTTGGGGGCAGGGATTGGCTACACCTTC.

The V gene is TRBV5-4, the J gene TRBJ2-7; no definite D call. The CDR3 runs to 14 residues. The germline gives CDR1 SGHNT, CDR2 YYREEE (reference sequence). Between the trimmed V and J ends, which lost 0 bases and 3 bases, there was a span of 10 bases. The DNA of the CDR3 is TGTGCCAGCAGCTTGGATACTAAGAACTACGAGCAGTACTTC. Translation: CASSLDTKNYEQYF. Drawing the rest from reference TRBV5-4 and TRBJ2-7, the complete variable domain is ETGVTQSPTHLIKTRGQQVTLRCSSQSGHNTVSWYQQALGQGPQFIFQYYREEENGRGNFPPRFSGLQFPNYSSELNVNALELDDSALYLCASSLDTKNYEQYFGPGTRLTVT.

The V and J genes are TRBV7-9 and TRBJ2-7, with D possibly being TRBD1 or TRBD2 (6 bases each). This CDR3 is built from 17 residues. Germline values: CDR1 SEHNR, CDR2 FQNEAQ (reference sequence). The germline V and J ends were trimmed by 3 bases and 4 bases, with 22 bases remaining between them. This chain's CDR3 is CASSFWLGGNLIYEQYF. DNA for the CDR3: TGTGCCAGCAGCTTTTGGTTAGGGGGGAACCTGATTTACGAGCAGTACTTC.

The chain has TRBV20-1 and TRBJ2-7, with D unclear. The length of the CDR3 is 11 residues. Germline V lookup: CDR1 DFQATT, CDR2 SNEGSKA (reference sequence). V was trimmed by 3 bases and J by 0 bases, leaving 3 bases between them. CDR3 sequence (DNA): TGCAGTGCTAGTGCCTCCTACGAGCAGTACTTC. This sequence encodes CSASASYEQYF.

The chain couples TRBV6-2 or TRBV6-3 to TRBJ2-6; D ambiguous. CDR3 length equals 12 residues. V lost 4 bases and J lost 2, with 0 bases in between. The germline CDR1 and CDR2 sequences are MNHEY and SVGEGT. The CDR3 region is CASSSGANVLTF. The DNA for the CDR3 is TGTGCCAGCAGTTCTGGGGCCAACGTCCTGACTTTC.

The J gene is TRBJ2-1, the V gene TRBV7-3; D is unresolved. The CDR3 extends over 14 amino acids. V dropped 5 bases and J dropped 0 bases, with 8 bases sitting between them. The germline CDR1 and CDR2 sequences are SGHTA and FQGTGA. In DNA, the CDR3 is TGTGCCAGCAGCGCTACGAGCTCCTACAATGAGCAGTTCTTC. Its protein product is CASSATSSYNEQFF.

The V call is TRBV7-3, the J call TRBJ2-3; D gene unclear. V gave up 5 bases and J gave up 6 bases, with 12 bases separating them. Looked up from germline, CDR1 is SGHTA and CDR2 is FQGTGA. The CDR3 contains 13 residues. CDR3: CASSIGSADTQYF. The CDR3 DNA reads TGTGCCAGCAGCATAGGATCCGCGGATACGCAGTATTTT. The variable domain in full, completed from reference TRBV7-3 and TRBJ2-3, reads GAGVSQTPSNKVTEKGKYVELRCDPISGHTALYWYRQSLGQGPEFLIYFQGTGAADDSGLPNDRFFAVRPEGSVSTLKIQRTERGDSAVYLCASSIGSADTQYFGPGTRLTVL.

This rearrangement joins TRBV12-3 or TRBV12-4 to TRBJ1-1, with 9 nucleotides matching TRBD1. CDR3 size: 13 residues. Losses at the gene ends were 5 bases for V and 3 bases for J; bases not matched to a gene: 1. DNA of the CDR3: TGTGCCAGCAGTCGACAGGGGGACACTGAAGCTTTCTTT. Its protein product is CASSRQGDTEAFF.

The chain links TRBV9 to TRBJ2-7, with 8 nucleotides matching TRBD1. Germline CDR1 and CDR2: SGDLS and YYNGEE. The CDR3 sequence is 13 residues long. V was clipped by 2 bases and J by 4 bases; unmatched bases: 2. The CDR3 bases are TGTGCCAGCAGCGTGCGGGACAGGTACGAGCAGTACTTC. Its protein product is CASSVRDRYEQYF.

The rearrangement links TRBV4-1 to TRBJ1-6, with D perhaps matching TRBD1 (6 bases). The V and J ends lost 1 base and 9 bases respectively, with 13 bases between them. The CDR3 covers 15 residues. From germline, CDR1 is MGHRA and CDR2 YSYEKL. CDR3: CASSQGVWGRSPLHF. The CDR3, as DNA: TGCGCCAGCAGCCAAGGGGTCTGGGGGCGTTCACCCCTCCACTTT.

The CDR3 is CASSQDDRRGGELFF. The CDR3 nucleotides read TGTGCCAGCAGCCAAGATGACAGACGGGGCGGGGAGCTGTTTTTT. The V call is TRBV3-1 (or the pseudogene TRBV3-2), the J call TRBJ2-2, with D perhaps being TRBD1 or TRBD2 (5 bases each). The CDR3 spans 15 residues. CDR1 is LGHDT, CDR2 YNNKEL, per germline (reference sequence). Trimming took 0 bases from V and 7 from J, leaving 12 bases between them.

This chain uses TRBV11-2 with TRBJ1-2; D is perhaps TRBD1 (6 bases). Trimming pared 5 bases from V and 0 bases from J, leaving 10 bases between. This CDR3 comprises 14 residues. Germline V gives CDR1 SGHAT, CDR2 FQNNGV. CDR3 sequence reads: CASSPDRSNYGYTF. In nucleotides, the CDR3 is TGTGCCAGCAGCCCGGACAGATCTAACTATGGCTACACCTTC.

The chain couples TRBV4-1 to TRBJ2-1; 10 nucleotides align to TRBD2. With 4 bases clipped from V and 7 bases from J, the junction kept 16 bases outside the gene matches. This CDR3 spans 18 amino acids. Germline assignment: CDR1 MGHRA and CDR2 YSYEKL. CDR3 in amino acids: CASSLTHPLAGARNEQFF. CDR3 DNA: TGCGCCAGCAGCCTAACCCACCCCCTAGCGGGGGCGAGGAATGAGCAGTTCTTC.

This chain connects TRBV18 to TRBJ1-2; 8 bases map to TRBD1. The V gene end was trimmed by 3 bases and the J gene end by 6 bases; junction bases not matched to a gene: 12. This CDR3 is 16 amino acids long. Germline V lookup: CDR1 KGHSH, CDR2 LQKENI. Here the CDR3 DNA reads TGTGCCAGCTCACCCCAGGGGGCAGGTTCTCTCGATGGCTACACCTTC. It yields the protein CASSPQGAGSLDGYTF. The full variable domain, rest sourced from reference TRBV18 and TRBJ1-2, is NAGVMQNPRHLVRRRGQEARLRCSPMKGHSHVYWYRQLPEEGLKFMVYLQKENIIDESGMPKERFSAEFPKEGPSILRIQQVVRGDSAAYFCASSPQGAGSLDGYTFGSGTRLTVV.

CDR3: CASRIQDIYGYTF. The CDR3 nucleotides read TGTGCCAGCCGGATTCAGGATATTTATGGCTACACCTTC. This rearrangement joins TRBV6-5 to TRBJ1-2; no definite D call. CDR1 is MNHEY and CDR2 is SVGAGI in the germline V gene. The CDR3 covers 13 residues. V gave up 8 bases and J gave up 5 bases, with 15 bases separating them.

The chain employs TRBV27 and TRBJ1-6; D perhaps matches TRBD1 (6 bases). The germline gives CDR1 MNHEY, CDR2 SMNVEV (reference sequence). CDR3 length: 14 amino acids. The V end lost 1 base, the J end lost 6 bases, and 7 bases lay between the germline ends. The CDR3 DNA reads TGTGCCAGCAGTTTATGGGGGGCTAATTCACCCCTCCACTTT. It is translated as CASSLWGANSPLHF.

This clone was seen only a few times. The chain combines TRBV7-9 with TRBJ1-6, with TRBD1 matching 9 bases. V was pared by 4 bases and J by 8 bases, with 0 bases of the junction left unmatched. The CDR3 length is 13 residues. The germline V gene has CDR1 SEHNR and CDR2 FQNEAQ (reference sequence). CDR3 sequence (DNA): TGTGCCAGCAGCTGGACAGGGGATTCACCCCTCCACTTT. Its translation is CASSWTGDSPLHF.

This clone was seen only once. CDR3 bases: TGCGCCAGCAGCCAAGATGTGGGAGTCCGAGGTGGCTACACCTTC. This gives the protein CASSQDVGVRGGYTF. The V and J genes are TRBV4-3 and TRBJ1-2; D gene uncertain. CDR3 length: 15 residues. V lost 0 bases, J lost 7 bases, and 15 bases lay in between. Germline V lookup: CDR1 LGHNA, CDR2 YSLEER.

This chain connects TRBV2 to TRBJ1-3, with TRBD1 as a possible D gene (6 bases). The CDR3 is 15 residues long. The V end lost 5 bases, the J end lost 0 bases, and 11 bases lay between the germline ends. CDR1 is SNHLY, CDR2 FYNNEI, per germline. The CDR3 loop reads CASSLDRNSGNTIYF. In DNA, the CDR3 is TGTGCCAGCAGTCTAGACAGGAACTCTGGAAACACCATATATTTT.